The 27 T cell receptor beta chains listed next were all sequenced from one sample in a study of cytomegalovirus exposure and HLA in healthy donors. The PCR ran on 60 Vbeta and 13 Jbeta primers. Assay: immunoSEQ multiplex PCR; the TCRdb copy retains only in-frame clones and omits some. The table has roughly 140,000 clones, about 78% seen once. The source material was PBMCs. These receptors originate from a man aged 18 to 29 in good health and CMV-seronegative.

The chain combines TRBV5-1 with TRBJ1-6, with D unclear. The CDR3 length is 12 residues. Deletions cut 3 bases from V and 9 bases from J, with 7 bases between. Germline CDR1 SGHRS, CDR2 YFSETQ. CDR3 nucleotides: TGCGCCAGCAGCTCGGAGGGTTCACCCCTCCACTTT. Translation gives CASSSEGSPLHF.

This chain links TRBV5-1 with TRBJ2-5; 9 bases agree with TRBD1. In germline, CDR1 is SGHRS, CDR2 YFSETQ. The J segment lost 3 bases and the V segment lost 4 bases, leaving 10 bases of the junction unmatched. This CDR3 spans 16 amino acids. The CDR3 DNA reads TGCGCCAGCAGCCTCCGAGTTACAGGGGGCGAAGAGACCCAGTACTTC. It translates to CASSLRVTGGEETQYF.

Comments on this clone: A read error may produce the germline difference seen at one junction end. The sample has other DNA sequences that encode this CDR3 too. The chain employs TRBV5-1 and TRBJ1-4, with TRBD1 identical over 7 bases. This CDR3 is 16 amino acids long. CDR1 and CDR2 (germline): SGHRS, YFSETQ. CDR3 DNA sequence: TGCGCCAGTAGCTCATCCTCGGGACAGATTAATGAAAAACTGTTTTTT. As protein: CASSSSSGQINEKLFF.

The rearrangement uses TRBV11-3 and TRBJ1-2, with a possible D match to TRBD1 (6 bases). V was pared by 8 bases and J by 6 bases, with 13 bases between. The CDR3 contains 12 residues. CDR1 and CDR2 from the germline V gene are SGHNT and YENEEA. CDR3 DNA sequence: TGTGCCAGCGGCCCGGACAGAGATGGCTACACCTTC. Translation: CASGPDRDGYTF.

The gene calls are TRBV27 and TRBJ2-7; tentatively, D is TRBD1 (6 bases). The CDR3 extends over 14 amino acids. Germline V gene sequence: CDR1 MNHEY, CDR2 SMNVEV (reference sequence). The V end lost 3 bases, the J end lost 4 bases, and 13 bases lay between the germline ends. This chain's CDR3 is CASSFSPGQYEQYF. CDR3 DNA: TGTGCCAGCAGTTTTTCCCCAGGACAGTACGAGCAGTACTTC.

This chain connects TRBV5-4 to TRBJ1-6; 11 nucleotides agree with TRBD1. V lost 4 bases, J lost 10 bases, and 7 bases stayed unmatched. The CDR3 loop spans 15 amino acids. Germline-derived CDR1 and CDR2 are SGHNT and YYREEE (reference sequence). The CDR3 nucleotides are TGTGCCAGCAGCAGGGACAGGGGGGTAGCGTCACCCCTCCACTTT. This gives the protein CASSRDRGVASPLHF.

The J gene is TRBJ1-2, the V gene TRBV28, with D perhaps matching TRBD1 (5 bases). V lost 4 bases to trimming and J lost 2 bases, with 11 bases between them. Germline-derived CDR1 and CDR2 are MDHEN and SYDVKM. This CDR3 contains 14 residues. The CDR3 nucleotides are TGTGCCAGCAGTTCATCCCCAGGGAACTATGGCTACACCTTC. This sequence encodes CASSSSPGNYGYTF.

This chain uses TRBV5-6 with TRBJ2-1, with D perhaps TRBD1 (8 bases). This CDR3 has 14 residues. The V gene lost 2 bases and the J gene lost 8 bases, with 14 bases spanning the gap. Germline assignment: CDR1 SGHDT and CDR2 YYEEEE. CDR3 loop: CASSFRTGRDEQFF. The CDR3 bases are TGTGCCAGCAGCTTCCGGACAGGGAGGGATGAGCAGTTCTTC.

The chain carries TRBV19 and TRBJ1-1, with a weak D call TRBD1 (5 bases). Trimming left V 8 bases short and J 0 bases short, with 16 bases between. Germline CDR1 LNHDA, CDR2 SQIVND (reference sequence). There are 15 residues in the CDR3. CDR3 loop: CASREEGRLNTEAFF. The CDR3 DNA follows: TGTGCCAGTCGGGAGGAGGGGAGGTTGAACACTGAAGCTTTCTTT.

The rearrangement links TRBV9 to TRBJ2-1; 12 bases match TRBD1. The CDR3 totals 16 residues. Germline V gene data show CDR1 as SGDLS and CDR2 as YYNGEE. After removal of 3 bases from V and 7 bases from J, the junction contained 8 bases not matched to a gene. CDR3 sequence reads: CASSGLGQGAGNEQFF. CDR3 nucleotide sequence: TGTGCCAGCAGCGGCCTGGGACAGGGGGCCGGGAATGAGCAGTTCTTC.

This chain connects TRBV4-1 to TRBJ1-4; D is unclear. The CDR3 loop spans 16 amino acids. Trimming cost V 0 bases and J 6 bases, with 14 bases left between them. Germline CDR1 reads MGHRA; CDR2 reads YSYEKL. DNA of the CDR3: TGCGCCAGCAGCCAAGATACAACCCGGGGTCATGAAAAACTGTTTTTT. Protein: CASSQDTTRGHEKLFF.

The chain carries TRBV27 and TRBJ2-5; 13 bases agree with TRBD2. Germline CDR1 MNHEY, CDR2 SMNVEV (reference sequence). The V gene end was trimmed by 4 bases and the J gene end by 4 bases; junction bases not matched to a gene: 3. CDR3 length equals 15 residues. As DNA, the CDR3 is TGTGCCAGCAGTTCGGGACTAGCGGGACTAGAGACCCAGTACTTC. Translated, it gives CASSSGLAGLETQYF.

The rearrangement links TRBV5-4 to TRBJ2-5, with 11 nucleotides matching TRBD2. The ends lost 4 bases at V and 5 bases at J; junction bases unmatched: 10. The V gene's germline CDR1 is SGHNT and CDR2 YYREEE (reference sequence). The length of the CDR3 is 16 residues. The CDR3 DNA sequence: TGTGCCAGCAGCGCTCCACTAGCGGGAGTCTCTGAGACCCAGTACTTC. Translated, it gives CASSAPLAGVSETQYF.

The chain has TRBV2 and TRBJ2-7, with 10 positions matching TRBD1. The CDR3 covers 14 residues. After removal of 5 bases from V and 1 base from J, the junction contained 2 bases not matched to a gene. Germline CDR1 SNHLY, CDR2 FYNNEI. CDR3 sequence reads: CASSRGQGSYEQYF. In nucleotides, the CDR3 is TGTGCCAGCAGTAGGGGACAGGGGTCCTACGAGCAGTACTTC.

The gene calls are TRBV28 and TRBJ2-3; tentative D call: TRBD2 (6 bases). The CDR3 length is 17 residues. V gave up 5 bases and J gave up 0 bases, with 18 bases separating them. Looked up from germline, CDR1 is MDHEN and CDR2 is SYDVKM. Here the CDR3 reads CASSPRGSGSSTDTQYF. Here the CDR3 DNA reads TGTGCCAGCAGTCCACGGGGTAGCGGTTCTAGCACAGATACGCAGTATTTT.

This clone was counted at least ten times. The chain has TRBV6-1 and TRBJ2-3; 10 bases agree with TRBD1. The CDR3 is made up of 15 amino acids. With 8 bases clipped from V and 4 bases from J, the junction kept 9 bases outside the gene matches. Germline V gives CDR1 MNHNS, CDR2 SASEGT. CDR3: CASVSGTGVSDTQYF. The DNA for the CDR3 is TGTGCCAGCGTCTCCGGGACAGGGGTTTCAGATACGCAGTATTTT.

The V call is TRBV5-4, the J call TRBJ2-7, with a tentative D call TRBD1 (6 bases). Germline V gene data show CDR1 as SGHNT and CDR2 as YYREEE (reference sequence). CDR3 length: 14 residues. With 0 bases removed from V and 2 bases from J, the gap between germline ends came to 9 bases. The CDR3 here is CASSLVGQPYEQYF. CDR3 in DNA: TGTGCCAGCAGCTTGGTTGGACAGCCCTACGAGCAGTACTTC.

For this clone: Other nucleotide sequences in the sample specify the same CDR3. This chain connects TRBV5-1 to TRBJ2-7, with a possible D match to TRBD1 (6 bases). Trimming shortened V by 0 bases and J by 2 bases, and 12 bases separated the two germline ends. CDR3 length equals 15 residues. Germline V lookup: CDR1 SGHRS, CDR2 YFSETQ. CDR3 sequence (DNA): TGCGCCAGCAGCTTGGGGCAGGGGCTAACCTACGAGCAGTACTTC. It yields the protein CASSLGQGLTYEQYF.

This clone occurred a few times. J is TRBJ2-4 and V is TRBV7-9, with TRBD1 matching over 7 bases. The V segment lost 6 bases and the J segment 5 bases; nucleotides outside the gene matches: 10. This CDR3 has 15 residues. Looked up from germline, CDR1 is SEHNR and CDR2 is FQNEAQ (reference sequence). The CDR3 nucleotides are TGTGCCAGCAGATCACAGGGGTTGTCAGAAAACATTCAGTACTTC. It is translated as CASRSQGLSENIQYF.

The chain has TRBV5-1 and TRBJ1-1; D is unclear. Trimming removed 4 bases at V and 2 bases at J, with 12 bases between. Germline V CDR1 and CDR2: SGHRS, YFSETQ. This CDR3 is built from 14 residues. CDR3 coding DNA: TGCGCCAGCAGCCCCCGGGGTGAAAACACTGAAGCTTTCTTT. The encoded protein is CASSPRGENTEAFF.

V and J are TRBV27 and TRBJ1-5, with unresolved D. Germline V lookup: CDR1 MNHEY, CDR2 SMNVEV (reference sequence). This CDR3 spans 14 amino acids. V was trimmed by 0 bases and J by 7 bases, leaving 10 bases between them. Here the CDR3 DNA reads TGTGCCAGCAGTTTATCCGGGGAGTGGCAGCCCCAGCATTTT. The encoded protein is CASSLSGEWQPQHF.

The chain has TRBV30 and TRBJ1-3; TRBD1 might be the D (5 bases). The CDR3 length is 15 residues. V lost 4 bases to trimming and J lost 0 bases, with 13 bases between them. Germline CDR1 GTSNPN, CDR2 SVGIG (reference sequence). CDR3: CAWNQGLVSGNTIYF. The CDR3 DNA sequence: TGTGCCTGGAATCAGGGCCTCGTCTCTGGAAACACCATATATTTT.

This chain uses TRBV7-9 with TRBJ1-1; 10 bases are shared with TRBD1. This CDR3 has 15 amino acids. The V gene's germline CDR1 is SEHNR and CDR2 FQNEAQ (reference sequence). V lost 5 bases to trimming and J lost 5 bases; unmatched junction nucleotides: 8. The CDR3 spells CASSGSGTGVTEAFF. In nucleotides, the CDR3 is TGTGCCAGCAGCGGATCCGGGACAGGGGTAACTGAAGCTTTCTTT.

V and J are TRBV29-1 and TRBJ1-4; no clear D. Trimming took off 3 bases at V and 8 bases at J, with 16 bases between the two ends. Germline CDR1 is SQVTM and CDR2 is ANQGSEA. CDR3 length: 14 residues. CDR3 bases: TGCAGCGTTGATGTAGGAACTAATTCGGAAAAACTGTTTTTT. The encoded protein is CSVDVGTNSEKLFF.

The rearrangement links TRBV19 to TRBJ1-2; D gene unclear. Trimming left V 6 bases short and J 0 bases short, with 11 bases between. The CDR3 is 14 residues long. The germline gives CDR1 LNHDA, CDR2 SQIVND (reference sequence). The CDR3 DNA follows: TGTGCCAGTAGCAAGTCGCTAGCTAACTATGGCTACACCTTC. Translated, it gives CASSKSLANYGYTF.

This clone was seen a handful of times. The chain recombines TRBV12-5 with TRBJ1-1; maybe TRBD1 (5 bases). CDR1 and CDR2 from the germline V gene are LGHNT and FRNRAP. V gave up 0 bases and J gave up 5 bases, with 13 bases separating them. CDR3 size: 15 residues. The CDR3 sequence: CASGLVRGVGTEAFF. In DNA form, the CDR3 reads TGTGCTAGTGGTTTGGTACGGGGGGTAGGTACTGAAGCTTTCTTT. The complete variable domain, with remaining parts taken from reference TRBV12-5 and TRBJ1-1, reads DARVTQTPRHKVTEMGQEVTMRCQPILGHNTVFWYRQTMMQGLELLAYFRNRAPLDDSGMPKDRFSAEMPDATLATLKIQPSEPRDSAVYFCASGLVRGVGTEAFFGQGTRLTVV.

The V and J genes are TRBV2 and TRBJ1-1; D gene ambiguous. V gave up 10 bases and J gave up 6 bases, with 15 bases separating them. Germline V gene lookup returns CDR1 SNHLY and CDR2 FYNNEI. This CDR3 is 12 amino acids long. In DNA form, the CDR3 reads TGTGCCATCTCTGGCACCGAACCTGAAGCTTTCTTT. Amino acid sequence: CAISGTEPEAFF. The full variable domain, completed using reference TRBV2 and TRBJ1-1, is EPEVTQTPSHQVTQMGQEVILRCVPISNHLYFYWYRQILGQKVEFLVSFYNNEISEKSEIFDDQFSVERPDGSNFTLKIRSTKLEDSAMYFCAISGTEPEAFFGQGTRLTVV.